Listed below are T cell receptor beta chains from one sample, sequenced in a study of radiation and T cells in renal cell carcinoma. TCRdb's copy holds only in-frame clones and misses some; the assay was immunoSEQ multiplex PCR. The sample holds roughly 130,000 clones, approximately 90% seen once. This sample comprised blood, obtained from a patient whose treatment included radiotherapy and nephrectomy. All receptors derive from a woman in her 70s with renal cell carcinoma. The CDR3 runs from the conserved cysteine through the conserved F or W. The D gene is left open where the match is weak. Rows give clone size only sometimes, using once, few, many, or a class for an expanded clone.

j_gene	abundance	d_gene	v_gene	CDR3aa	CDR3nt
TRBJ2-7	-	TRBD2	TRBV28	CASSFWTSGGYEQYF	TGTGCCAGCAGTTTTTGGACTAGCGGGGGGTACGAGCAGTACTTC
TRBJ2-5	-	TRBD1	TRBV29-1	CSVETGVETQYF	TGCAGCGTAGAAACAGGGGTGGAGACCCAGTACTTC
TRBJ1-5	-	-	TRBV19	CASSQGRGPNQPQHF	TGTGCCAGTAGCCAGGGGAGGGGCCCTAATCAGCCCCAGCATTTT
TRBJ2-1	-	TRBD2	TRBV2	CASTRTSGGNNEQFF	TGTGCCAGCACAAGGACTAGCGGGGGGAACAATGAGCAGTTCTTC
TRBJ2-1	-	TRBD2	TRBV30	CAWSVSLAGHYNEQFF	TGTGCCTGGAGTGTCTCACTAGCGGGTCATTACAATGAGCAGTTCTTC
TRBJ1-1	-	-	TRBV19	CASSIRQEAFF	TGTGCCAGTAGTATCAGACAGGAAGCTTTCTTT
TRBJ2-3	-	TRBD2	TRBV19	CASKGTSVFSTDTQYF	TGTGCCAGTAAGGGGACTAGCGTTTTTAGCACAGATACGCAGTATTTT
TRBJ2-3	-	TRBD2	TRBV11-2	CASSLAGAGGIRDTQYF	TGTGCCAGCAGCTTAGCCGGAGCGGGGGGGATTCGAGATACGCAGTATTTT
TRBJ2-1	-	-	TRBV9	CASSPQISGDEQFF	TGTGCCAGCAGCCCACAAATTTCCGGGGATGAGCAGTTCTTC
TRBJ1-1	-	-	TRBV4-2	CASSQGWDLTNTEAFF	TGTGCCAGCAGCCAAGGTTGGGATTTAACGAACACTGAGGCTTTCTTT
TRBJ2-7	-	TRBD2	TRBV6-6	CASRMTGTSGYEQYF	TGTGCCAGCAGGATGACCGGGACTAGCGGCTACGAGCAGTACTTC
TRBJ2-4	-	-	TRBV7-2	CASSLVRGKNIQYF	TGTGCCAGCAGCTTAGTTAGGGGCAAAAACATTCAGTACTTC
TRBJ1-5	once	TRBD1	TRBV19	CASQTGIVGNQPQHF	TGTGCCAGCCAGACAGGGATAGTGGGCAATCAGCCCCAGCATTTT
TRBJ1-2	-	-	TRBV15	CATSTEVAGYGYTF	TGTGCCACCAGCACTGAGGTGGCGGGGTATGGCTACACCTTC
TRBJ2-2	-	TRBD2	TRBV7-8	CASRLRSSGTGELFF	TGTGCCAGCAGGCTAAGGTCTAGCGGCACCGGGGAGCTGTTTTTT
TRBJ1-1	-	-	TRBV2	CASRADRYTEAFF	TGTGCCAGCAGGGCAGACAGGTACACTGAAGCTTTCTTT
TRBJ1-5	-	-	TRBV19	CASSLLQGSQHF	TGTGCCAGTAGTTTACTACAGGGCTCCCAGCATTTT
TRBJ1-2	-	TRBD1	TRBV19	CASRAGQPNYGYTF	TGTGCCAGTAGGGCGGGACAGCCTAACTATGGCTACACCTTC
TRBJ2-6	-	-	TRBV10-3	CAIAAGTGANVLTF	TGTGCCATTGCGGCAGGGACTGGGGCCAACGTCCTGACTTTC
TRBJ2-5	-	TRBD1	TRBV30	CAWGPGGQETQYF	TGTGCCTGGGGACCAGGGGGCCAAGAGACCCAGTACTTC
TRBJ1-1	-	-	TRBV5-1	CASSLEAGLYTEAFF	TGCGCCAGCAGCTTGGAGGCAGGACTCTACACTGAAGCTTTCTTT
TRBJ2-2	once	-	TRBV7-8	CASSLAGLGGELFF	TGTGCCAGCAGCTTGGCAGGGTTGGGCGGGGAGCTGTTTTTT
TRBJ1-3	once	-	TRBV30	CAWRAGDWGGNTIYF	TGTGCCTGGAGGGCAGGGGATTGGGGTGGAAACACCATATATTTT
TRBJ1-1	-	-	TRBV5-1	CASTGVRNTEAFF	TGCGCCAGCACTGGAGTGAGGAACACTGAAGCTTTCTTT
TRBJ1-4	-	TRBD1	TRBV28	CASSPNLTGGREKLFF	TGTGCCAGCAGTCCTAATCTTACAGGGGGGAGGGAAAAACTGTTTTTT
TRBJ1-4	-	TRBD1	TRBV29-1	CSVEGTGPNEKLFF	TGCAGCGTCGAAGGGACAGGCCCTAATGAAAAACTGTTTTTT
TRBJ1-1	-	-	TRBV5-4	CASSLDLNTEAFF	TGTGCCAGCAGCTTGGACCTGAACACTGAAGCTTTCTTT
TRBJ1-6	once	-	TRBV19	CASMPSTGSPLHF	TGTGCCAGTATGCCCAGTACCGGTTCACCCCTCCACTTT
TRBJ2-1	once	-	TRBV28	CASGAGRGSYNEQFF	TGTGCCAGCGGGGCTGGGCGGGGATCCTACAATGAGCAGTTCTTC
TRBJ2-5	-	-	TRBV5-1	CASSRTVQQETQYF	TGCGCCAGCAGCAGGACAGTTCAACAAGAGACCCAGTACTTC
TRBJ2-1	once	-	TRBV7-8	CASSPRDPPGFF	TGTGCCAGCAGCCCCCGGGACCCACCGGGGTTCTTC
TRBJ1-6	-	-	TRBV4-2	CASSQEISRHSYNSPLHF	TGTGCCAGCAGCCAAGAGATTTCCAGGCACTCCTATAATTCACCCCTCCACTTT
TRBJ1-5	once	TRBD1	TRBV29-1	CSVGTDYSNQPQHF	TGCAGCGTCGGGACAGATTATAGCAATCAGCCCCAGCATTTT
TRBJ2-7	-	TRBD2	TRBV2	CASTKVGRTSSYEQYF	TGTGCCAGCACCAAAGTGGGACGGACTAGCTCCTACGAGCAGTACTTC
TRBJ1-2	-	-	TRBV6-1	CASSASGGLGYTF	TGTGCCAGCAGTGCGAGCGGAGGGTTAGGCTACACCTTC
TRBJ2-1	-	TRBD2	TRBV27	CASSLVGGTSGGGEQFF	TGTGCCAGCAGTTTAGTCGGCGGGACTAGCGGGGGGGGTGAGCAGTTCTTC
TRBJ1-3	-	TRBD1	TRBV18	CASSPSDTGGGNTIYF	TGTGCCAGCTCACCGTCCGATACAGGGGGAGGAAACACCATATATTTT
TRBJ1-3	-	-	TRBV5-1	CASSVGQNSGNTIYF	TGCGCCAGCAGCGTCGGACAGAACTCTGGAAACACCATATATTTT